These T cell receptor beta chains were read from a single sample in a study of cytomegalovirus exposure and HLA in healthy donors. Method: immunoSEQ multiplex PCR; TCRdb's copy keeps in-frame clones and lacks some. Of about 110,000 clones in the sample, around 80% were seen once. Sequencing was performed on PBMCs. Receptor source: a young man in good health and CMV-seropositive. The CDR3 runs from the conserved cysteine through the conserved F or W. Fields, in order: J gene, clone size, V gene, D gene, CDR3 protein, CDR3 DNA. D genes are given only for firm matches. Expanded clones are given a class, and other clones once, few, many or no size at all.

J gene: TRBJ1-5; clone size: few; V gene: TRBV10-3; D gene: .; CDR3 protein: CAITGVRDQPQHF; CDR3 DNA: TGTGCCATCACAGGGGTAAGGGATCAGCCCCAGCATTTT
J gene: TRBJ1-5; clone size: .; V gene: TRBV16; D gene: .; CDR3 protein: CASSQGGARPQHF; CDR3 DNA: TGTGCCAGCAGCCAAGGAGGTGCTCGGCCCCAGCATTTT
J gene: TRBJ1-6; clone size: .; V gene: TRBV27; D gene: .; CDR3 protein: CASGWGGFSPLHF; CDR3 DNA: TGTGCCAGCGGGTGGGGGGGCTTCTCACCCCTCCACTTT
J gene: TRBJ2-7; clone size: once; V gene: TRBV4-2; D gene: .; CDR3 protein: CASSQDPLSEQYF; CDR3 DNA: TGTGCCAGCAGCCAAGACCCCCTCTCCGAGCAGTACTTC
J gene: TRBJ2-1; clone size: .; V gene: TRBV9; D gene: TRBD2; CDR3 protein: CASSLELAGTNEQFF; CDR3 DNA: TGTGCCAGCAGCCTAGAGCTAGCGGGGACCAATGAGCAGTTCTTC
J gene: TRBJ2-3; clone size: .; V gene: TRBV4-1; D gene: .; CDR3 protein: CASSPTGGFQHTDTQYF; CDR3 DNA: TGCGCCAGCAGCCCGACTGGTGGTTTTCAACACACAGATACGCAGTATTTT
J gene: TRBJ1-1; clone size: .; V gene: TRBV10-1; D gene: .; CDR3 protein: CASSEINTEAFF; CDR3 DNA: TGCGCCAGCAGTGAGATAAACACTGAAGCTTTCTTT
J gene: TRBJ2-2; clone size: .; V gene: TRBV9; D gene: TRBD1; CDR3 protein: CASSRTGVGELFF; CDR3 DNA: TGTGCCAGCAGCCGGACAGGGGTCGGGGAGCTGTTTTTT
J gene: TRBJ1-1; clone size: few; V gene: TRBV7-9; D gene: .; CDR3 protein: CASTLTAKNTEAFF; CDR3 DNA: TGTGCCAGCACCTTGACAGCAAAGAACACTGAAGCTTTCTTT
J gene: TRBJ1-1; clone size: .; V gene: TRBV5-8; D gene: TRBD1; CDR3 protein: CASPPDRGHSEAFF; CDR3 DNA: TGTGCCAGCCCCCCGGACAGGGGGCATTCTGAAGCTTTCTTT
J gene: TRBJ1-1; clone size: .; V gene: TRBV6-6; D gene: .; CDR3 protein: CAGSYREQANTEAFF; CDR3 DNA: TGTGCCGGCAGTTACCGTGAACAGGCGAACACTGAAGCTTTCTTT
J gene: TRBJ1-2; clone size: .; V gene: TRBV9; D gene: TRBD1; CDR3 protein: CASSVDQGAALF; CDR3 DNA: TGTGCCAGCAGCGTAGACCAGGGGGCCGCGCTCTTC
J gene: TRBJ2-1; clone size: few; V gene: TRBV25-1; D gene: TRBD2; CDR3 protein: CASSESRLAGGYNEQFF; CDR3 DNA: TGTGCCAGCAGTGAGTCAAGACTAGCGGGGGGCTACAATGAGCAGTTCTTC
J gene: TRBJ1-3; clone size: .; V gene: TRBV7-3; D gene: .; CDR3 protein: CASSLTAGPGNTIYF; CDR3 DNA: TGTGCCAGCAGCTTAACGGCAGGGCCCGGAAACACCATATATTTT
J gene: TRBJ2-3; clone size: once; V gene: TRBV2; D gene: .; CDR3 protein: CASGGASADTQYF; CDR3 DNA: TGTGCCAGCGGCGGGGCCTCTGCGGATACGCAGTATTTT
J gene: TRBJ2-5; clone size: .; V gene: TRBV29-1; D gene: TRBD2; CDR3 protein: CSAATSGVETQYF; CDR3 DNA: TGCAGCGCCGCGACTAGCGGGGTCGAGACCCAGTACTTC
J gene: TRBJ2-7; clone size: .; V gene: TRBV14; D gene: TRBD2; CDR3 protein: CASSPRTGGSSYEQYF; CDR3 DNA: TGTGCCAGCAGCCCCCGTACCGGGGGGAGCTCCTACGAGCAGTACTTC
J gene: TRBJ2-7; clone size: .; V gene: TRBV2; D gene: TRBD1; CDR3 protein: CASSTGDRGPGEQYF; CDR3 DNA: TGTGCCAGCAGTACAGGGGACAGGGGGCCGGGTGAGCAGTACTTC
J gene: TRBJ2-3; clone size: once; V gene: TRBV20-1; D gene: .; CDR3 protein: CSGGFTDTQYF; CDR3 DNA: TGCAGTGGAGGCTTCACAGATACGCAGTATTTT
J gene: TRBJ2-7; clone size: .; V gene: TRBV5-5; D gene: TRBD1; CDR3 protein: CASSQGQGRIGVDYEQYF; CDR3 DNA: TGTGCCAGCAGCCAAGGACAGGGACGGATTGGAGTGGACTACGAGCAGTACTTC
J gene: TRBJ1-2; clone size: .; V gene: TRBV4-2; D gene: .; CDR3 protein: CASSQGKDYYGYTF; CDR3 DNA: TGTGCCAGCAGCCAAGGAAAAGACTACTATGGCTACACCTTC
J gene: TRBJ2-5; clone size: few; V gene: TRBV15; D gene: TRBD2; CDR3 protein: CATSRYTSGGTQYF; CDR3 DNA: TGTGCCACCAGCAGATATACTAGCGGCGGGACCCAGTACTTC
J gene: TRBJ1-4; clone size: once; V gene: TRBV28; D gene: .; CDR3 protein: CASSFGGVGEKLFF; CDR3 DNA: TGTGCCAGCAGTTTTGGGGGGGTGGGAGAAAAACTGTTTTTT
J gene: TRBJ2-2; clone size: .; V gene: TRBV5-1; D gene: TRBD1; CDR3 protein: CASGLGQAGELFF; CDR3 DNA: TGCGCCAGCGGACTGGGACAGGCCGGGGAGCTGTTTTTT
J gene: TRBJ2-3; clone size: .; V gene: TRBV9; D gene: TRBD2; CDR3 protein: CASSDPRGGGSTDTQYF; CDR3 DNA: TGTGCCAGCAGCGACCCCCGGGGCGGGGGGAGCACAGATACGCAGTATTTT
J gene: TRBJ2-7; clone size: .; V gene: TRBV6-5; D gene: TRBD1; CDR3 protein: CASSAGTGGEYEQYF; CDR3 DNA: TGTGCCAGCAGTGCCGGGACAGGGGGCGAGTACGAGCAGTACTTC
J gene: TRBJ1-3; clone size: few; V gene: TRBV19; D gene: .; CDR3 protein: CASSHGSSGNTIYF; CDR3 DNA: TGTGCCAGTAGTCACGGGAGCTCTGGAAACACCATATATTTT
J gene: TRBJ2-3; clone size: .; V gene: TRBV10-3; D gene: .; CDR3 protein: CAISGGGRADTQYF; CDR3 DNA: TGTGCCATCAGTGGCGGGGGCCGGGCAGATACGCAGTATTTT
J gene: TRBJ2-1; clone size: .; V gene: TRBV27; D gene: TRBD2; CDR3 protein: CASSLIAGGNEQFF; CDR3 DNA: TGTGCCAGCAGTTTAATAGCGGGGGGGAATGAGCAGTTCTTC
J gene: TRBJ2-7; clone size: .; V gene: TRBV7-9; D gene: .; CDR3 protein: CASSLEVRGYEQYF; CDR3 DNA: TGTGCCAGCAGCTTAGAGGTCAGGGGATACGAGCAGTACTTC
J gene: TRBJ1-1; clone size: .; V gene: TRBV5-1; D gene: .; CDR3 protein: CASSLGGLQTEAFF; CDR3 DNA: TGCGCCAGCAGCTTGGGGGGCTTACAGACTGAAGCTTTCTTT
J gene: TRBJ1-1; clone size: .; V gene: TRBV6-4; D gene: TRBD1; CDR3 protein: CASSETGQGGTEAFF; CDR3 DNA: TGTGCCAGCAGTGAAACGGGACAGGGTGGGACTGAAGCTTTCTTT
J gene: TRBJ2-1; clone size: once; V gene: TRBV6-4; D gene: .; CDR3 protein: CASSEIISPSNEQFF; CDR3 DNA: TGTGCCAGCAGTGAGATTATAAGTCCTAGTAATGAGCAGTTCTTC
J gene: TRBJ1-6; clone size: .; V gene: TRBV27; D gene: .; CDR3 protein: CASSPRPSSYNSPLHF; CDR3 DNA: TGTGCCAGCAGTCCGAGGCCGAGCTCCTATAATTCACCCCTCCACTTT
J gene: TRBJ1-2; clone size: few; V gene: TRBV5-1; D gene: .; CDR3 protein: CASSGGGITNYGYTF; CDR3 DNA: TGCGCCAGCAGCGGGGGGGGAATAACAAACTATGGCTACACCTTC
J gene: TRBJ1-2; clone size: .; V gene: TRBV10-3; D gene: .; CDR3 protein: CAISESEGVRDGYTF; CDR3 DNA: TGTGCCATCAGTGAGTCAGAGGGTGTACGGGATGGCTACACCTTC
J gene: TRBJ2-4; clone size: .; V gene: TRBV19; D gene: .; CDR3 protein: CASSTSKQEHVGIQYF; CDR3 DNA: TGTGCCAGTAGTACCTCGAAACAGGAGCATGTTGGCATTCAGTACTTC
J gene: TRBJ2-1; clone size: .; V gene: TRBV5-1; D gene: TRBD2; CDR3 protein: CASSLGLTSVNEQFF; CDR3 DNA: TGCGCCAGCAGCTTGGGGCTGACTAGCGTCAATGAGCAGTTCTTC
J gene: TRBJ1-1; clone size: .; V gene: TRBV18; D gene: TRBD1; CDR3 protein: CASSPRDRDAEAFF; CDR3 DNA: TGTGCCAGCTCACCCCGGGACAGGGACGCTGAAGCTTTCTTT
J gene: TRBJ2-1; clone size: .; V gene: TRBV4-2; D gene: TRBD2; CDR3 protein: CASSQDLRGGRDEQFF; CDR3 DNA: TGTGCCAGCAGCCAAGATTTGCGGGGGGGCCGCGATGAGCAGTTCTTC
J gene: TRBJ2-1; clone size: .; V gene: TRBV6-4; D gene: TRBD2; CDR3 protein: CASSDSLGTSGGYNEQFF; CDR3 DNA: TGTGCCAGCAGTGACTCGCTGGGTACTAGCGGGGGGTACAATGAGCAGTTCTTC
J gene: TRBJ1-1; clone size: .; V gene: TRBV7-5; D gene: .; CDR3 protein: CARSLDLRDSHHPMNTEAFF; CDR3 DNA: TGTGCCAGAAGCCTCGACTTACGGGACAGCCATCACCCTATGAACACTGAAGCTTTCTTT
J gene: TRBJ1-1; clone size: .; V gene: TRBV7-9; D gene: TRBD1; CDR3 protein: CSSSLGDSRGPEAFF; CDR3 DNA: TGTTCCAGCAGCTTAGGGGACAGTCGGGGCCCTGAAGCTTTCTTT
J gene: TRBJ1-6; clone size: once; V gene: TRBV18; D gene: TRBD1; CDR3 protein: CASSPRDSSSYNSPLHF; CDR3 DNA: TGTGCCAGCTCACCTCGGGACAGCAGCTCCTATAATTCCCCCCTCCACTTT
J gene: TRBJ2-1; clone size: once; V gene: TRBV27; D gene: .; CDR3 protein: CASSLVPGVKEQFF; CDR3 DNA: TGTGCCAGCAGTTTAGTTCCAGGGGTAAAGGAGCAGTTCTTC
J gene: TRBJ2-5; clone size: .; V gene: TRBV14; D gene: .; CDR3 protein: CASSRNVRLTQRETQYF; CDR3 DNA: TGTGCCAGCAGCCGGAACGTACGTTTGACTCAGCGAGAGACCCAGTACTTC
J gene: TRBJ1-2; clone size: .; V gene: TRBV2; D gene: .; CDR3 protein: CASRGDRGLGYTF; CDR3 DNA: TGTGCCAGCAGGGGGGATAGGGGGTTAGGCTACACCTTC
J gene: TRBJ1-6; clone size: .; V gene: TRBV6-5; D gene: .; CDR3 protein: CASRRGGGPGSPLHF; CDR3 DNA: TGTGCCAGCAGGAGGGGAGGGGGGCCTGGTTCACCCCTCCACTTT
J gene: TRBJ1-5; clone size: once; V gene: TRBV7-9; D gene: TRBD1; CDR3 protein: CSSSHGQGAYHQPQHF; CDR3 DNA: TGTTCCAGCAGCCACGGACAGGGGGCCTACCATCAGCCCCAGCATTTT
J gene: TRBJ1-6; clone size: .; V gene: TRBV11-1; D gene: .; CDR3 protein: CASGYREFNSPLHF; CDR3 DNA: TGTGCCAGCGGTTACAGAGAGTTTAATTCACCCCTCCACTTT
J gene: TRBJ1-1; clone size: .; V gene: TRBV5-1; D gene: .; CDR3 protein: CASSLNTVNTEAFF; CDR3 DNA: TGCGCCAGCAGCTTGAATACGGTGAACACTGAAGCTTTCTTT
J gene: TRBJ1-1; clone size: .; V gene: TRBV9; D gene: .; CDR3 protein: CASSVDRDTEAFF; CDR3 DNA: TGTGCCAGCAGCGTAGACAGAGACACTGAAGCTTTCTTT
J gene: TRBJ1-5; clone size: .; V gene: TRBV5-6; D gene: TRBD1; CDR3 protein: CASSFWTGHPNQPQHF; CDR3 DNA: TGTGCCAGCAGCTTCTGGACAGGGCACCCCAATCAGCCCCAGCATTTT
J gene: TRBJ1-2; clone size: .; V gene: TRBV4-1; D gene: TRBD1; CDR3 protein: CASSLWTGVSGYTF; CDR3 DNA: TGCGCCAGCAGCCTATGGACAGGGGTCAGTGGCTACACCTTC
J gene: TRBJ2-1; clone size: once; V gene: TRBV4-1; D gene: TRBD2; CDR3 protein: CASSQESGRAMGDEQFF; CDR3 DNA: TGCGCCAGCAGCCAAGAAAGTGGGAGGGCCATGGGGGATGAGCAGTTCTTC
J gene: TRBJ2-5; clone size: .; V gene: TRBV7-8; D gene: TRBD1; CDR3 protein: CASSLQGDRAFGTQYF; CDR3 DNA: TGTGCCAGCAGCTTACAAGGGGACAGGGCCTTTGGGACCCAGTACTTC
J gene: TRBJ1-1; clone size: .; V gene: TRBV5-4; D gene: .; CDR3 protein: CASSPGGVNTEAFF; CDR3 DNA: TGTGCCAGCAGCCCTGGGGGGGTAAACACTGAAGCTTTCTTT
J gene: TRBJ1-5; clone size: .; V gene: TRBV27; D gene: TRBD1; CDR3 protein: CASSAGTGETQPQHF; CDR3 DNA: TGTGCCAGCAGTGCGGGGACAGGGGAAACTCAGCCCCAGCATTTT
J gene: TRBJ1-2; clone size: .; V gene: TRBV30; D gene: .; CDR3 protein: CAWNSVGVPSNYGYTF; CDR3 DNA: TGTGCCTGGAATAGTGTCGGGGTCCCTTCTAACTATGGCTACACCTTC